This T cell receptor beta chain was identified during a study of blood T cells in healthy people across ages. The study, taken as a whole, reports: Roughly linear age-related decline in beta diversity appeared, significant by age 40.

Note on this clonotype: Its antigen is as yet unknown.

With a J-beta primer mix and a sample-barcoded 5' primer, a second PCR ran about 7 to 12 cycles. The authors tagged each cDNA molecule using a template-switch adaptor with 12 random nucleotides. TCRdb reprocessed the 5' RACE reads via MiXCR and lists one record per CDR3 protein. The sample includes roughly 830,000 distinct CDR3 sequences, approximately 67% of them seen just once. This CDR3 spans 13 amino acids. V was pared by 6 bases and J by 10 bases, with 5 bases of the junction left unmatched. Sequencing was performed on blood. J is TRBJ1-6 and V is TRBV12-3 or TRBV12-4; 8 bases agree with TRBD1. This clonotype originated in a man aged 25-40 years in good health. CDR3: CASSRDRRSPLHF. Written as DNA, the CDR3 is TGTGCCAGCAGCCGGGACAGGCGATCACCCCTCCACTTT.